Presented here are 30 T cell receptor beta chains from one specimen sequenced in a study of identical twins. MiXCR, run by TCRdb on the 5' RACE reads, gives a single entry per CDR3 protein. The table shows more than 1.5 million distinct CDR3 sequences, with roughly a third occurring only once. The sequencing input was cord blood. The receptors derive from a newborn girl in good health.

This clonotype has a handful of counts. The rearrangement joins TRBV6-6 to TRBJ1-5; D is possibly TRBD1 (5 bases). Germline loops: CDR1 MNHNY, CDR2 SVGAGI (reference sequence). Trimming removed 2 bases from V and 1 base from J, with 9 bases in between. CDR3 length: 15 residues. For the CDR3, the DNA is TGTGCCAGCAGTTACGACAGATTAAGCAATCAGCCCCAGCATTTT. This codes for CASSYDRLSNQPQHF.

This clonotype was counted only a few times. The rearrangement uses TRBV24-1 and TRBJ2-3; 8 nucleotides line up with TRBD2. V shed 9 bases, J shed 2 bases, and the junction held 9 bases outside the gene matches. Per germline, CDR1 KGHDR and CDR2 SFDVKD. This CDR3 has 15 amino acids. The CDR3 is CATSGSGGSTDTQYF. In DNA, the CDR3 is TGTGCCACCTCGGGGAGCGGGGGATCCACAGATACGCAGTATTTT.

The CDR3 sequence is CSVQKEAYGYTF. The DNA of the CDR3 is TGCAGCGTTCAGAAGGAGGCCTATGGCTACACCTTC. The rearrangement uses TRBV29-1 and TRBJ1-2; D unresolved. V was pared by 5 bases and J by 4 bases, with 11 bases between. CDR3 length: 12 residues. Germline CDR1 is SQVTM and CDR2 is ANQGSEA.

The chain links TRBV4-1 to TRBJ2-3, with TRBD2 matching 7 bases. V trimming: 1 base; J trimming: 4 bases; junction bases outside the gene matches: 8. In germline, CDR1 is MGHRA, CDR2 YSYEKL. CDR3 length: 16 residues. This chain's CDR3 is CASSQAPSTSSDTQYF. DNA for the CDR3: TGCGCCAGCAGCCAAGCCCCTTCGACTAGCTCAGATACGCAGTATTTT.

This clonotype was observed at least ten times. For the CDR3, the DNA is TGTGCCACCCAGGGGGCAGATACGCAGTATTTT. Translation gives CATQGADTQYF. The chain recombines TRBV24-1 with TRBJ2-3, with 7 bases aligning to TRBD1. The germline gives CDR1 KGHDR, CDR2 SFDVKD. The length of the CDR3 is 11 residues. The V gene end was trimmed by 9 bases and the J gene end by 4 bases; junction bases not matched to a gene: 0.

This clonotype has a count of ten or more. This CDR3 reads CASSQGLSYNEQFF. In DNA, the CDR3 is TGTGCCAGCAGCCAGGGACTCTCCTACAATGAGCAGTTCTTC. The chain uses TRBV3-1 and TRBJ2-1; D possibly corresponds to TRBD2 (6 bases). CDR3 length equals 14 residues. CDR1 is LGHDT, CDR2 YNNKEL, per germline (reference sequence). Trimming took off 3 bases at V and 0 bases at J, with 6 bases between the two ends.

CDR3 nucleotides: TGTGCCAGCTCACCATCTCCCGGACAGACCAATCAGCCCCAGCATTTT. It yields the protein CASSPSPGQTNQPQHF. This chain uses TRBV18 with TRBJ1-5, with a weak D call TRBD1 (6 bases). The CDR3 runs to 16 residues. The V end lost 2 bases, the J end lost 3 bases, and 14 bases lay between the germline ends. CDR1 and CDR2 from the germline V gene are KGHSH and LQKENI.

The genes are TRBV7-2 and TRBJ2-5; D is possibly TRBD1 (6 bases). The CDR3 spans 18 residues. In germline, CDR1 is SGHTA, CDR2 FQGNSA. Trimming shortened V by 2 bases and J by 11 bases, and 30 bases separated the two germline ends. The CDR3 DNA is TGTGCCAGCAGCTTAAGAAACCACAGGGCCGGCCCCTACAATGAGCAGTACTTC. Residues: CASSLRNHRAGPYNEQYF.

This clonotype was counted a few times. The gene calls are TRBV6-1 and TRBJ1-1; D is ambiguous. There are 12 residues in the CDR3. The V end was cut by 3 bases, the J end by 3 bases, with 5 bases between. Germline V gene data show CDR1 as MNHNS and CDR2 as SASEGT. The CDR3: CASSDPDTEAFF. The CDR3 DNA reads TGTGCCAGCAGTGACCCCGACACTGAAGCTTTCTTT.

The V and J genes are TRBV24-1 and TRBJ2-3; perhaps TRBD2 as D (6 bases). This CDR3 has 17 amino acids. Germline CDR1 and CDR2: KGHDR and SFDVKD. Trimming removed 2 bases from V and 1 base from J, with 15 bases in between. CDR3 sequence reads: CATSDSIAAWGTDTQYF. CDR3 nucleotide sequence: TGTGCCACCAGTGATTCTATAGCGGCGTGGGGCACAGATACGCAGTATTTT.

The chain has TRBV5-1 and TRBJ2-2, with no clear D. Germline loops: CDR1 SGHRS, CDR2 YFSETQ. This CDR3 has 15 residues. With 4 bases removed from V and 4 bases from J, the gap between germline ends came to 14 bases. The CDR3 loop reads CASSAPRGSTGELFF. CDR3 nucleotide sequence: TGCGCCAGCAGCGCCCCTAGAGGCAGCACCGGGGAGCTGTTTTTT.

This clonotype was seen only a few times. The chain links TRBV7-2 to TRBJ2-3; TRBD2 aligns across 12 bases. With 6 bases clipped from V and 2 bases from J, the junction kept 12 bases outside the gene matches. Germline CDR1 SGHTA, CDR2 FQGNSA. The CDR3 totals 18 residues. Written as DNA, the CDR3 is TGTGCCAGCAGTTCCCCGAATCTAGCGGGGGGGTTCACAGATACGCAGTATTTT. Translated, it gives CASSSPNLAGGFTDTQYF.

This chain connects TRBV20-1 to TRBJ1-2; D is unclear. The CDR3 spans 12 residues. From germline, CDR1 is DFQATT and CDR2 SNEGSKA (reference sequence). The V end lost 0 bases, the J end lost 5 bases, and 7 bases lay between the germline ends. Here the CDR3 DNA reads TGCAGTGCTAGAGAGGGGTTTTATGGCTACACCTTC. Encoded protein: CSAREGFYGYTF.

This clonotype was seen a handful of times. The V call is TRBV27, the J call TRBJ1-2; 8 nucleotides line up with TRBD1. The V gene end was trimmed by 3 bases and the J gene end by 4 bases; junction bases not matched to a gene: 10. Germline V gene data show CDR1 as MNHEY and CDR2 as SMNVEV (reference sequence). The CDR3 spans 16 residues. The CDR3 here is CASSFPDRALSYGYTF. CDR3 bases: TGTGCCAGCAGTTTCCCGGACAGGGCTCTCTCCTATGGCTACACCTTC.

This clonotype showed up many times. V and J are TRBV29-1 and TRBJ2-7, with D possibly TRBD1 on 5 matching bases. This CDR3 has 12 amino acids. V was clipped by 4 bases and J by 0 bases, with 7 bases between them. The germline V gene has CDR1 SQVTM and CDR2 ANQGSEA. This chain's CDR3 is CSVVDSSYEQYF. As DNA, the CDR3 is TGCAGCGTTGTCGACAGCTCCTACGAGCAGTACTTC.

The genes are TRBV16 and TRBJ1-1; 9 bases map to TRBD1. The CDR3 contains 14 residues. The junction had 5 bases not matched to a gene; V was cut back by 3 bases and J by 6 bases. The V gene's germline CDR1 is KGHSY and CDR2 FQNENV. CDR3 protein: CASSHGTGSAEAFF. The DNA for the CDR3 is TGTGCCAGCAGCCATGGGACAGGGAGCGCTGAAGCTTTCTTT.

This clonotype has only a few counts. This sequence joins TRBV7-9 and TRBJ1-4; 9 bases fit TRBD1. The germline gives CDR1 SEHNR, CDR2 FQNEAQ (reference sequence). The CDR3 consists of 16 residues. J lost 4 bases, V lost 1 base, and 4 bases had no gene match. In DNA, the CDR3 is TGTGCCAGCAGCTTAGATCCGGGACAGGGTAATGAAAAACTGTTTTTT. This sequence encodes CASSLDPGQGNEKLFF.

This clonotype was seen repeatedly, ten times or more. The J gene is TRBJ2-7, the V gene TRBV12-3 or TRBV12-4, with D unclear. The CDR3 spans 13 residues. V was pared by 3 bases and J by 2 bases, with 8 bases between. CDR3 protein: CASSFRRTYEQYF. In DNA form, the CDR3 reads TGTGCCAGCAGTTTTCGTCGGACCTACGAGCAGTACTTC.

The chain employs TRBV7-2 and TRBJ2-3; 9 bases agree with TRBD2. In germline, CDR1 is SGHTA, CDR2 FQGNSA. V shed 1 base, J shed 2 bases, and the junction held 7 bases outside the gene matches. The CDR3 loop spans 17 amino acids. For the CDR3, the DNA is TGTGCCAGCAGCTTAGTTGGTAGCGGGAGCCTCACAGATACGCAGTATTTT. This gives the protein CASSLVGSGSLTDTQYF.

V gene TRBV9 combines with J gene TRBJ1-2; D perhaps matches TRBD1 (6 bases). V shed 0 bases and J shed 1 base, with 13 bases lying between them. There are 16 residues in the CDR3. Germline assignment: CDR1 SGDLS and CDR2 YYNGEE. The CDR3 DNA follows: TGTGCCAGCAGCGTAGAAGGCCAGGGGAGTAACTATGGCTACACCTTC. Its translation is CASSVEGQGSNYGYTF.

This clonotype has a handful of counts. The CDR3 region is CSARARATNEKLFF. The CDR3 DNA sequence: TGCAGTGCTAGAGCCAGGGCAACTAATGAAAAACTGTTTTTT. The chain joins TRBV20-1 to TRBJ1-4, with D possibly being TRBD1 (5 bases). The CDR3 spans 14 residues. The V end lost 1 base, the J end lost 0 bases, and 6 bases lay between the germline ends. Germline V gives CDR1 DFQATT, CDR2 SNEGSKA (reference sequence).

CDR3 in amino acids: CASSQETGLGYTF. As DNA, the CDR3 is TGCGCCAGCAGCCAAGAAACAGGGCTTGGCTACACCTTC. J is TRBJ1-2 and V is TRBV4-1; weak D call: TRBD1 (6 bases). CDR3 length: 13 amino acids. Germline loops: CDR1 MGHRA, CDR2 YSYEKL. Between the trimmed V and J ends, which lost 0 bases and 7 bases, there was a span of 9 bases.

This clonotype was seen many times. This chain links TRBV27 with TRBJ2-7; 7 positions agree with TRBD1. The CDR3 runs to 13 residues. The J segment lost 3 bases and the V segment lost 8 bases, leaving 7 bases of the junction unmatched. Germline V CDR1 and CDR2: MNHEY, SMNVEV (reference sequence). Written as DNA, the CDR3 is TGTGCCAGCTCACCCCGGACAGGCTACGAGCAGTACTTC. It codes for CASSPRTGYEQYF.

CDR3: CASSFTGTGNTGELFF. Here the CDR3 DNA reads TGTGCCAGCAGCTTCACCGGGACAGGGAACACCGGGGAGCTGTTTTTT. The V call is TRBV7-2, the J call TRBJ2-2; TRBD1 matches 8 bases. Germline values: CDR1 SGHTA, CDR2 FQGNSA. The CDR3 is 16 amino acids. V shed 3 bases, J shed 1 base, and the junction held 4 bases outside the gene matches.

This clonotype was seen only a few times. This sequence joins TRBV12-3 or TRBV12-4 and TRBJ1-1, with 8 positions matching TRBD1. This CDR3 is built from 14 residues. V shed 3 bases, J shed 1 base, and the junction held 1 base outside the gene matches. The CDR3 is CASSLGQENTEAFF. The CDR3 DNA is TGTGCCAGCAGTTTGGGACAGGAGAACACTGAAGCTTTCTTT.

This chain uses TRBV20-1 with TRBJ2-4; no definite D call. V lost 5 bases to trimming and J lost 0 bases, with 11 bases between them. The CDR3 is made up of 14 amino acids. Per germline, CDR1 DFQATT and CDR2 SNEGSKA (reference sequence). The CDR3 nucleotides read TGCAGTGCTGAGACATCAATAGCCAAAAACATTCAGTACTTC. It translates to CSAETSIAKNIQYF.

This clonotype was counted only a few times. CDR3 bases: TGTGCCAGCAGCTCCCTAACAGGGGATCAGCCCCAGCATTTT. This codes for CASSSLTGDQPQHF. The chain employs TRBV7-2 and TRBJ1-5, with 7 bases matching TRBD1. Germline-derived CDR1 and CDR2 are SGHTA and FQGNSA. The CDR3 extends over 14 amino acids. Trimming cost V 4 bases and J 5 bases; bases outside gene matches: 5. Using reference TRBV7-2 and TRBJ1-5 for the parts outside the CDR3, the full variable domain is GAGVSQSPSNKVTEKGKDVELRCDPISGHTALYWYRQSLGQGLEFLIYFQGNSAPDKSGLPSDRFSAERTGGSVSTLTIQRTQQEDSAVYLCASSSLTGDQPQHFGDGTRLSIL.

This clonotype has just a few counts. The chain recombines TRBV20-1 with TRBJ2-6, with D unresolved. Trimming removed 0 bases from V and 3 bases from J, with 6 bases in between. This CDR3 is 14 amino acids long. Per the germline V gene, CDR1 is DFQATT and CDR2 is SNEGSKA (reference sequence). CDR3 loop: CSARDHGGANVLTF. The CDR3 nucleotides are TGCAGTGCTAGAGATCACGGTGGGGCCAACGTCCTGACTTTC.

This clonotype was picked up many times. The V gene is TRBV7-2, the J gene TRBJ1-4; tentative D call: TRBD1 (5 bases). Germline V lookup: CDR1 SGHTA, CDR2 FQGNSA. The CDR3 loop spans 15 amino acids. Trimming pared 0 bases from V and 0 bases from J, leaving 5 bases between. The CDR3 nucleotides are TGTGCCAGCAGCTTAGCCAGGGCAACTAATGAAAAACTGTTTTTT. This sequence encodes CASSLARATNEKLFF. Combining the CDR3 with reference TRBV7-2 and TRBJ1-4 gives the whole variable domain GAGVSQSPSNKVTEKGKDVELRCDPISGHTALYWYRQSLGQGLEFLIYFQGNSAPDKSGLPSDRFSAERTGGSVSTLTIQRTQQEDSAVYLCASSLARATNEKLFFGSGTQLSVL.

The genes are TRBV29-1 and TRBJ2-1; 7 bases fit TRBD1. Germline CDR1 is SQVTM and CDR2 is ANQGSEA. This CDR3 has 16 residues. J gave up 5 bases and V 7 bases, and 17 bases lay outside the gene matches. The CDR3: CSAKKIGGSYNNEQFF. The CDR3 DNA reads as TGCAGCGCGAAAAAAATAGGGGGCTCCTATAACAATGAGCAGTTCTTC.